Listed below are T cell receptor beta chains from one sample, sequenced in a study of blood T cell repertoires in COVID-19. Using immunoSEQ multiplex PCR, the repertoire was profiled, and TCRdb retains in-frame clones only, with some absent. This repertoire shows 240,000 or so clones, around 88% found once; its top ten account for about 12%. Source material: peripheral blood. These receptors originate from a man aged 80 or over with acute or convalescent COVID-19. The CDR3 runs from the conserved cysteine through the conserved F or W. A D gene is named only where the DNA matches it firmly. The size entry is marked missing in some rows and otherwise reads once, few, many or a size class.

size	V	D	J	DNA	CDR3
-	TRBV27	-	TRBJ1-6	TGTGCCAGCAGTATCCCCAACGGGTTGGACCTCCACTTT	CASSIPNGLDLHF
-	TRBV10-2	TRBD2	TRBJ2-7	TGCGCCAGCCTCAGGGAGGGACGACCATTTCGGGAGCAGTACTTC	CASLREGRPFREQYF
-	TRBV28	-	TRBJ1-3	TGTGCCAGCACTCGCAGGGTTTCTGGAAACACCATATATTTT	CASTRRVSGNTIYF
once	TRBV20-1	-	TRBJ2-7	TGCAGTGCTAGTCACCTGGACAGTTTCTACGAGCAGTACTTC	CSASHLDSFYEQYF
-	TRBV28	TRBD2	TRBJ2-3	TGTGCCAGCAGCACTAGCGGGATAGATACGCAGTATTTT	CASSTSGIDTQYF
-	TRBV7-8	TRBD2	TRBJ2-2	TGTGTCGGGAGGGGTAGGGACACCGGGGAGCTGTTTTTT	CVGRGRDTGELFF
-	TRBV27	TRBD1	TRBJ1-1	TGTGCCAGCAGTCCGCCGGGACAGGTGAACACTGAAGCTTTCTTT	CASSPPGQVNTEAFF
-	TRBV18	-	TRBJ2-2	TGTGCCAGCTCACCTCAGGGCGATGCGGAGCTGTTTTTT	CASSPQGDAELFF
-	TRBV5-7	-	TRBJ1-5	TGTGCCAGCAGCTTGACCCCGACAGGCGCTGATCAGCCCCAGCATTTT	CASSLTPTGADQPQHF
-	TRBV19	TRBD1	TRBJ2-4	TGTGCCAGTAGTACAGGGGGCATGGCCAAAAACATTCAGTACTTC	CASSTGGMAKNIQYF
-	TRBV11-2	TRBD1	TRBJ2-7	TGTGCCAGCAGCCTTGGACAGGGGGCATACGAGCAGTACTTC	CASSLGQGAYEQYF
-	TRBV6-6	-	TRBJ1-1	TGTGCCAGCAGTTACGGGGGGATCGATTTGAACACTGAAGCTTTCTTT	CASSYGGIDLNTEAFF
-	TRBV24-1	TRBD1	TRBJ2-3	TGTGCCACCAGTGGTCAGGGGGCAGATACGCAGTATTTT	CATSGQGADTQYF
-	TRBV11-2	-	TRBJ2-7	TGTGCCAGCAGCTCGACTGGCTACGAGCAGTACTTC	CASSSTGYEQYF
-	TRBV18	-	TRBJ2-7	TGTGCCAGCTCATCCCTAGGCCCCTACGAGCAGTACTTC	CASSSLGPYEQYF
-	TRBV27	-	TRBJ2-3	TGTGCCAGCAGTCTCGGGACTGTAGCAGATACGCAGTATTTT	CASSLGTVADTQYF
-	TRBV19	-	TRBJ2-7	TGTGCCACTGGAGGGGTCTACGAGCAGTACTTC	CATGGVYEQYF
-	TRBV5-4	-	TRBJ1-3	TGTGCCAGCAGCTTGGACAGGGTGAACACCATATATTTT	CASSLDRVNTIYF
-	TRBV7-9	-	TRBJ1-3	TGTGCCAGCAGCTCGGGGGACGGGGGAGGAAACACCATATATTTT	CASSSGDGGGNTIYF
-	TRBV11-2	TRBD1	TRBJ2-5	TGTGCCAGCAGCCTCGGGACAGGGGGCTGGGAGACCCAGTACTTC	CASSLGTGGWETQYF
-	TRBV6-2/TRBV6-3	-	TRBJ1-2	TGTGCCAGCAGTTCGGGACTGGGCGGGGACTATGGCTACACCTTC	CASSSGLGGDYGYTF
-	TRBV13	-	TRBJ1-1	TGTGCCAGCAGCTTAGACGCGGTTCCGACCACTGAAGCTTTCTTT	CASSLDAVPTTEAFF
-	TRBV7-2	TRBD1	TRBJ1-2	TGTGCCAGCAGTGCTGGACAGGGGTCTAACTATGGCTACACCTTC	CASSAGQGSNYGYTF
-	TRBV7-9	TRBD1	TRBJ1-2	TGTGCCAGCAGCTTATCGACAGGGGCTACCCCCTATGGCTACACCTTC	CASSLSTGATPYGYTF
-	TRBV9	-	TRBJ1-3	TGTGCCAGCAGCCTCGGGACTGCTCCTATCTCTGGAAACACCATATATTTT	CASSLGTAPISGNTIYF
-	TRBV11-2	-	TRBJ2-5	TGTGCCAGCAGCTTACCTGGTATCGGGACCCAGTACTTC	CASSLPGIGTQYF
-	TRBV24-1	-	TRBJ1-2	TGTGCCACCAGTGATCCAGGGAAGAGCTATGGCTACACCTTC	CATSDPGKSYGYTF
-	TRBV5-5	-	TRBJ1-4	TGTGCCAGCACCGTTTCGGGTAATGAAAAACTGTTTTTT	CASTVSGNEKLFF
-	TRBV28	TRBD2	TRBJ2-7	TGTGCCAGCATCGACGGGGGGAACTACGAGCAGTACTTC	CASIDGGNYEQYF
-	TRBV29-1	-	TRBJ1-1	TGCAGCGTGGCAAATGGACGGGGAACTGAAGCTTTCTTT	CSVANGRGTEAFF
-	TRBV2	TRBD2	TRBJ2-4	TGTGCCAGCAGTGAGGGGACTAGCGGTAGCATTCAGTACTTC	CASSEGTSGSIQYF
-	TRBV7-2	-	TRBJ1-2	TGTGCCAGTACCGGAGGGGAGAGCTATGGCTACACCTTC	CASTGGESYGYTF
-	TRBV2	-	TRBJ2-3	TGTGCCAGCAGTTTAGAGCCAGGGGCATCAGATACGCAGTATTTT	CASSLEPGASDTQYF
-	TRBV5-1	-	TRBJ2-2	TGCGCCAGCAGCTTGGGGTGGCGGTCCGACGCGAACACCGGGGAGCTGTTTTTT	CASSLGWRSDANTGELFF
-	TRBV5-1	-	TRBJ1-2	TGCGCCAGCAGCTTGGTAGGGGGGGAGTATGGCTACACCTTC	CASSLVGGEYGYTF
-	TRBV19	-	TRBJ1-2	TGTGCCAGTAGGGAACAGGGAGACTATGGCTACACCTTC	CASREQGDYGYTF
-	TRBV10-3	TRBD1	TRBJ1-1	TGTGCCACGACAGGGGGCATGAACACTGAAGCTTTCTTT	CATTGGMNTEAFF
-	TRBV11-3	-	TRBJ1-3	TGTGCCAGCAGCCCCCGGGGGGGCTCTGGAAACACCATATATTTT	CASSPRGGSGNTIYF
once	TRBV13	-	TRBJ2-3	TGTGCCAGCAGCTTAATGGGCCTTGGTAGCACAGATACGCAGTATTTT	CASSLMGLGSTDTQYF
-	TRBV29-1	TRBD1	TRBJ1-4	TGCAGCGTTGGGACTGGACAGGGTGTCAGAGGACTGTTTTTT	CSVGTGQGVRGLFF
-	TRBV28	-	TRBJ1-1	TGTGCCAGCAGTTTGGCCAGGGGCGCGAACACTGAAGCTTTCTTT	CASSLARGANTEAFF
-	TRBV15	-	TRBJ1-4	TGTGCCACCAGCTTAACGACAGGCTATAATGAAAAACTGTTTTTT	CATSLTTGYNEKLFF
-	TRBV2	-	TRBJ1-3	TGTGCCAGCAGCCCTAAGCGGTATGGTGGAAACACCATATATTTT	CASSPKRYGGNTIYF
-	TRBV5-1	TRBD2	TRBJ2-7	TGCGCCAGCAGCTTGGCCAGGTCTAGCGGGACCTACGAGCAGTACTTC	CASSLARSSGTYEQYF
few	TRBV27	-	TRBJ1-6	TGTGCCAGCAGTTTAGGGCTGCTAAATTCACCCCTCCACTTT	CASSLGLLNSPLHF
once	TRBV5-4	-	TRBJ2-6	TGTGCCAGCAGCTCACAGTCGTGGGCCAACGTCCTGACTTTC	CASSSQSWANVLTF
-	TRBV3-1/TRBV3-2	-	TRBJ2-1	TGTGCCAGCAGCCATAGTGCCAATGAGCAGTTCTTC	CASSHSANEQFF
once	TRBV9	TRBD2	TRBJ2-7	TGTGCCAGCAGCGTAGGGGGACTAGCAGACTACGAGCAGTACTTC	CASSVGGLADYEQYF
-	TRBV27	TRBD2	TRBJ2-1	TGTGCCAGCAGGAGCGGGGATTTGGGCAATGAGCAGTTCTTC	CASRSGDLGNEQFF
-	TRBV3-1/TRBV3-2	TRBD1	TRBJ1-3	TGTGCCAGCAGCCAAGGACTACAGGGGGGAGGAAACACCATATATTTT	CASSQGLQGGGNTIYF
-	TRBV4-1	-	TRBJ2-5	TGCGCCAGCAGGCACCTAGCCCAAGAGACCCAGTACTTC	CASRHLAQETQYF
-	TRBV29-1	TRBD1	TRBJ1-5	TGCAGCGCGAAACAGGGGGGGGCAGCTAGCAATCAGCCCCAGCATTTT	CSAKQGGAASNQPQHF
once	TRBV28	TRBD1	TRBJ1-5	TGTGCCAGCAGACGACAGGGGGCCATCTACACGCCCCAGCATTTT	CASRRQGAIYTPQHF
-	TRBV19	TRBD1	TRBJ2-7	TGTGCCAGTAATCCCCGGACAGGGGGGCCTTACGAGCAGTACTTC	CASNPRTGGPYEQYF
-	TRBV19	TRBD1	TRBJ1-6	TGTGCCAGTAGTACGGGACAGGGGTGGAATTCACCCCTCCACTTT	CASSTGQGWNSPLHF
few	TRBV28	-	TRBJ2-2	TGTGCCAGCAGCAGGGTGGACACCGGGGAGCTGTTTTTT	CASSRVDTGELFF
-	TRBV28	-	TRBJ1-1	TGTGCCAGCAGTTTACCAGGACAGAACACTGAAGCTTTCTTT	CASSLPGQNTEAFF